This TCR beta chain stems from a study of identical twins. V was trimmed by 0 bases and J by 7 bases, leaving 19 bases between them. This CDR3 region has 17 residues. Germline CDR1 ENHRY, CDR2 SYGVKD. Overall study results and limits: Models underestimated TCR alpha sharing (out-of-frame) in monozygotic twins. Insertion counts were lower in abundant cord blood beta clonotypes, a trend that memory repertoires did not show.

TCRdb reanalysed the 5' RACE reads using MiXCR and keeps one entry per CDR3 protein. The table shows 700,000 or so distinct CDR3 sequences, with around 20% occurring only once. This clonotype was counted only a few times. Its antigen is not known. These data also featured in a second study, about T cells expressing NK-cell markers. That source adds: The TCR beta repertoires were obtained from sorted CD3+CD56+NKG2C+, CD3+CD56+NKG2C- and CD3+CD56-NKG2C+ T cells.

The gene calls are TRBV10-3 and TRBJ2-1; D perhaps matches TRBD2 (5 bases). This sequence was found in a woman in her late teens or twenties in good health. The specimen was PBMCs. CDR3 sequence (DNA): TGTGCCATCAGTGAGTCGCGCTCTGCGGGTTGGGCTAATGAGCAGTTCTTC. It translates to CAISESRSAGWANEQFF.